Each of the 21 T cell receptor beta chains below was sequenced from the same sample in a study of T cells in Graves' hyperthyroidism and ophthalmopathy. Researchers took RNA transcripts and amplified the TCR beta CDR3 regions from them. Researchers ran a first-round RT-PCR on the TCR CDR3 using the HTBI primer set. TCRdb re-called the multiplex PCR reads with MiXCR, one entry per CDR3 protein. The table lists around 440,000 distinct CDR3 sequences, 15% to 18% of them singletons. Sequencing used blood. Receptors originate from a woman under 30 with Graves' hyperthyroidism.

The chain has TRBV27 and TRBJ2-2, with 9 bases that match TRBD2. The CDR3 is 14 residues long. J lost 5 bases, V lost 11 bases, and 9 bases had no gene match. Germline CDR1 and CDR2: MNHEY and SMNVEV (reference sequence). CDR3 sequence (DNA): TGTGCCTGCCAACGCGGGAGGGGAACCGGGGAGCTGTTTTTT. Translated, it gives CACQRGRGTGELFF.

Many counts were recorded for this clonotype. The chain carries TRBV7-8 and TRBJ2-7, with TRBD2 identical over 11 bases. V lost 5 bases to trimming and J lost 2 bases; unmatched junction nucleotides: 5. The germline V gene has CDR1 SGHVS and CDR2 FQNEAQ. The CDR3 totals 15 residues. The CDR3 nucleotides read TGTGCCAGCAGCGTGACTAGCGGGACCCCCTACGAGCAGTACTTC. Protein product: CASSVTSGTPYEQYF.

There are many counts of this clonotype. J is TRBJ2-1 and V is TRBV20-1; D is possibly TRBD2 (6 bases). Between the trimmed V and J ends, which lost 0 bases and 7 bases, there was a span of 16 bases. The CDR3 length is 15 residues. Germline lookup yields CDR1 DFQATT and CDR2 SNEGSKA (reference sequence). DNA of the CDR3: TGCAGTGCTAGAGATGGACGTACAGGAGGGAATGAGCAGTTCTTC. It specifies CSARDGRTGGNEQFF.

At least ten counts were recorded for this clonotype. The chain joins TRBV6-1 to TRBJ1-2; D is uncertain. The CDR3 sequence is 13 residues long. Germline V lookup: CDR1 MNHNS, CDR2 SASEGT. Trimming left V 4 bases short and J 3 bases short, with 9 bases between. CDR3 in amino acids: CASSVPTDYGYTF. As DNA, the CDR3 is TGTGCCAGCAGTGTGCCAACGGACTATGGCTACACCTTC.

This clonotype was recorded a few times. The chain recombines TRBV19 with TRBJ2-2, with D possibly being TRBD1 (5 bases). Germline CDR1 LNHDA, CDR2 SQIVND (reference sequence). The V and J ends lost 1 base and 2 bases respectively, with 8 bases between them. This CDR3 comprises 15 residues. The CDR3: CASSIGGPNTGELFF. The CDR3 bases are TGTGCCAGTAGTATAGGGGGCCCCAACACCGGGGAGCTGTTTTTT.

This clonotype was detected many times. The V call is TRBV24-1, the J call TRBJ2-1; TRBD1 matches at 8 bases. Germline CDR1 KGHDR, CDR2 SFDVKD. V was pared by 4 bases and J by 2 bases, with 9 bases of the junction left unmatched. The CDR3 runs 17 residues. CDR3 protein: CATSEHRQGRTYNEQFF. The CDR3 nucleotides read TGTGCCACCAGTGAGCATAGACAGGGGAGGACCTACAATGAGCAGTTCTTC.

This clonotype was counted many times. The J gene is TRBJ2-3, the V gene TRBV27, with 13 bases lining up with TRBD2. V was clipped by 7 bases and J by 11 bases; unmatched bases: 15. The CDR3 has 16 residues. Germline V gives CDR1 MNHEY, CDR2 SMNVEV (reference sequence). The CDR3 loop reads CASNPGLAGSPVEQYF. In DNA, the CDR3 is TGTGCCAGCAACCCGGGACTAGCGGGGAGCCCCGTTGAGCAGTATTTT.

This clonotype was recorded many times. CDR3 sequence reads: CASSQGPAGYEQYF. As DNA, the CDR3 is TGCGCCAGCAGCCAAGGGCCAGCGGGGTACGAGCAGTACTTC. This chain joins TRBV4-1 and TRBJ2-7; TRBD2 aligns across 7 bases. This CDR3 spans 14 amino acids. Germline V gene data show CDR1 as MGHRA and CDR2 as YSYEKL. J gave up 4 bases and V 1 base, and 4 bases lay outside the gene matches.

This clonotype was recorded at least ten times. The chain combines TRBV14 with TRBJ2-1; 10 bases fit TRBD2. The CDR3 has 15 amino acids. CDR1 is SGHDN, CDR2 FVKESK, per germline. Unmatched junction bases numbered 4, after V lost 2 bases and J lost 6 bases. In nucleotides, the CDR3 is TGTGCCAGCAGCCAAAGGGGACTAGCGCGCAATGAGCAGTTCTTC. It encodes CASSQRGLARNEQFF.

CDR3 sequence (DNA): TGTGCTAGTGGTCTCCGAGTAGCGAGGATATATAATTCACCCCTCCACTTT. Translated, it gives CASGLRVARIYNSPLHF. The chain combines TRBV12-5 with TRBJ1-6; D is ambiguous. This CDR3 contains 17 residues. CDR1 is LGHNT, CDR2 FRNRAP, per germline. V shed 5 bases and J shed 4 bases, with 18 bases lying between them.

The chain is built from TRBV5-1 and TRBJ2-1; 7 bases map to TRBD2. This CDR3 contains 16 residues. CDR1 and CDR2 from the germline V gene are SGHRS and YFSETQ. Trimming cost V 0 bases and J 8 bases; bases outside gene matches: 11. The CDR3 DNA reads TGCGCCAGCAGCTTGGACTCCGGGAGGCTTGGCGATGAGCAGTTCTTC. Protein: CASSLDSGRLGDEQFF.

This clonotype was seen ten or more times. The chain carries TRBV5-8 and TRBJ2-2; TRBD2 is a possible D gene (5 bases). CDR1 and CDR2 (germline): SGHTS, YDEGEE. With 4 bases removed from V and 2 bases from J, the gap between germline ends came to 15 bases. The CDR3 covers 16 residues. As DNA, the CDR3 is TGTGCCAGCAGCACCTTCCCGGGATATAACACCGGGGAGCTGTTTTTT. This sequence encodes CASSTFPGYNTGELFF. The full variable domain, with the rest looked up from reference TRBV5-8 and TRBJ2-2, is EAGVTQSPTHLIKTRGQQATLRCSPISGHTSVYWYQQALGLGLQFLLWYDEGEERNRGNFPPRFSGRQFPNYSSELNVNALELEDSALYLCASSTFPGYNTGELFFGEGSRLTVL.

The V and J genes are TRBV6-9 and TRBJ2-1; TRBD2 aligns across 8 bases. With 6 bases clipped from V and 4 bases from J, the junction kept 8 bases outside the gene matches. CDR1 is MNHGY, CDR2 SVAAGI, per germline. The CDR3 has 15 residues. This chain's CDR3 is CASSYTSGLYNEQFF. CDR3 sequence (DNA): TGTGCCAGCAGCTACACTAGCGGTCTATACAATGAGCAGTTCTTC.

The sample holds a few counts of this clonotype. The chain is built from TRBV4-1 and TRBJ1-5; 8 nucleotides agree with TRBD1. The length of the CDR3 is 17 residues. In germline, CDR1 is MGHRA, CDR2 YSYEKL. Trimming took 3 bases from V and 6 from J; bases not matched to a gene: 13. Here the CDR3 DNA reads TGCGCCAGCAGCCACTACCCGGACAGGGACGACCCTCAGCCCCAGCATTTT. Encoded protein: CASSHYPDRDDPQPQHF.

In its sample, this clonotype was seen a few times. CDR3: CASSLGLAGFYNEQFF. DNA of the CDR3: TGTGCCAGCAGCTTGGGACTAGCGGGGTTTTACAATGAGCAGTTCTTC. The chain is built from TRBV5-8 and TRBJ2-1; 11 bases map to TRBD2. CDR3 length: 16 residues. CDR1 and CDR2 from the germline V gene are SGHTS and YDEGEE. With 0 bases clipped from V and 4 bases from J, the junction kept 3 bases outside the gene matches.

The table lists this clonotype with a few counts. The V call is TRBV12-3 or TRBV12-4, the J call TRBJ1-5; TRBD1 agrees at 9 bases. CDR3 length equals 17 residues. V shed 10 bases, J shed 1 base, and the junction held 14 bases outside the gene matches. CDR3 sequence: CATTEDRGDGSNQPQHF. The CDR3 DNA reads as TGTGCCACCACGGAAGACAGGGGGGATGGGAGCAATCAGCCCCAGCATTTT.

This clonotype turned up a few times. The rearrangement uses TRBV6-5 and TRBJ2-1; D not certain. CDR3 size: 15 residues. V was clipped by 2 bases and J by 4 bases, with 12 bases between them. CDR1 is MNHEY, CDR2 SVGAGI, per germline. The CDR3 loop is CASSYLSDQYNEQFF. The DNA for the CDR3 is TGTGCCAGCAGTTACCTATCGGACCAGTACAATGAGCAGTTCTTC.

This clonotype has only a few counts. A read error may explain this, as a much larger clone is one base away. The V gene is TRBV3-1, the J gene TRBJ1-1; no clear D. From germline, CDR1 is LGHDT and CDR2 YNNKEL (reference sequence). CDR3 length equals 15 residues. Here the CDR3 DNA reads TGTGCCGGCAGCACTAAGACGCGGGGAGTCACTGAAGCTTTCTTT. Translation: CAGSTKTRGVTEAFF.

This clonotype came up many times. The V call is TRBV2, the J call TRBJ1-2; D remains unclear. Germline loops: CDR1 SNHLY, CDR2 FYNNEI. Trimming stripped 2 bases from V and 8 bases from J, with 15 bases between. The CDR3 is made up of 14 amino acids. CDR3 protein: CASSESLTREGYTF. DNA for the CDR3: TGTGCCAGCAGTGAATCGTTGACCCGGGAAGGCTACACCTTC.

The table lists this clonotype with many counts. The chain is built from TRBV6-1 and TRBJ1-6, with D unresolved. The CDR3 is 14 amino acids. Between the trimmed V and J ends, which lost 6 bases and 7 bases, there was a span of 13 bases. Germline values: CDR1 MNHNS, CDR2 SASEGT. The CDR3, as DNA: TGTGCCAGCAGGCCTCCGGGTCCCAATTCACCCCTCCACTTT. Its protein is CASRPPGPNSPLHF.

The chain recombines TRBV3-1 with TRBJ1-2; 10 bases align to TRBD1. This CDR3 region has 14 residues. Germline assignment: CDR1 LGHDT and CDR2 YNNKEL (reference sequence). The V gene end was trimmed by 4 bases and the J gene end by 4 bases; junction bases not matched to a gene: 3. The CDR3 loop reads CASSLTGGPYGYTF. Here the CDR3 DNA reads TGTGCCAGCAGCCTGACAGGGGGCCCCTATGGCTACACCTTC.